These T cell receptor beta chains were read from a single sample in a study of technical replicates of blood from a few donors. Generated by immunoSEQ multiplex PCR, the TCRdb table keeps only in-frame clones and is missing some. The repertoire has some 67,000 clones, more than 95% of them found once; the top ten carry 0.16%. Input material: T cells isolated from PBMCs. These receptors originate from a human donor in good health. Both conserved end residues are part of each CDR3. The D gene is left open where the match is weak. Clone size is stated in some rows and not others, as once, few, many or a class when expanded.

TRBJ2-2	-	TRBV28	-	TGTGCCAGCAGTTTTGCGTCGGTCTCGAACACCGGGGAGCTGTTTTTT	CASSFASVSNTGELFF
TRBJ2-4	once	TRBV5-1	-	TGCGCCAGCAGCTTGGGTTGGGGGCTGGAAAACATTCAGTACTTC	CASSLGWGLENIQYF
TRBJ2-1	-	TRBV5-1	TRBD1	TGCGCCAGCAGCTTGGTAAGGGACAGGGTAGGGAATGAGCAGTTCTTC	CASSLVRDRVGNEQFF
TRBJ1-2	-	TRBV5-1	TRBD1	TGCGCCAGCAGCTTCGGTCTTAGGGGGCTTAGGCGTCAAGGTGGCTACACCTTC	CASSFGLRGLRRQGGYTF
TRBJ2-3	-	TRBV5-1	TRBD1	TGCGCCAGCACCCCATCCGGGACAGGGCCTAGCACAGATACGCAGTATTTT	CASTPSGTGPSTDTQYF
TRBJ1-5	-	TRBV6-5	-	TGTGCCAGCATGATCAGGTTCGGTAGCAATCAGCCCCAGCATTTT	CASMIRFGSNQPQHF
TRBJ1-4	-	TRBV7-9	TRBD1	TGTGCCAGCAACTTCGGGACAGGGTCTGAAAAACTGTTTTTT	CASNFGTGSEKLFF
TRBJ1-2	-	TRBV6-5	TRBD1	TGTGCCAGCAGTTACTCGGGACAGGGGTATGGCTACACCTTC	CASSYSGQGYGYTF
TRBJ2-7	-	TRBV29-1	TRBD1	TGCAGCGTCTCGGGACAGGGGGGCCCCTACGAGCAGTACTTC	CSVSGQGGPYEQYF
TRBJ2-1	-	TRBV7-9	TRBD2	TGTGCCAGCAGCTTTCAGGGAGGGGACAATGAGCAGTTCTTC	CASSFQGGDNEQFF
TRBJ2-7	-	TRBV5-4	-	TGTGCCAGCAGCTTGGGGGGGCAGGGGCCCGAGCAGTACTTC	CASSLGGQGPEQYF
TRBJ2-1	-	TRBV27	-	TGTGCCAGCAGTTCACCCTATAGGAGCTCCTACAATGAGCAGTTCTTC	CASSSPYRSSYNEQFF
TRBJ2-7	few	TRBV29-1	-	TGCAGCGTTGAGGGCAGGAGGTACGAGCAGTACTTC	CSVEGRRYEQYF
TRBJ1-5	-	TRBV2	TRBD1	TGTGCCAGCAGTGAAGCCGGACAGGGAGATTGGTCCCAGCATTTT	CASSEAGQGDWSQHF
TRBJ1-1	once	TRBV27	TRBD1	TGTGCCAGCAGTCCCTACGGGACAGGGGGCGACTTTTCAGCTTTCTTT	CASSPYGTGGDFSAFF
TRBJ2-1	-	TRBV28	-	TGTGCCAGTACCAGGGGAAGGGAGCAGTTCTTC	CASTRGREQFF
TRBJ1-1	once	TRBV19	-	TGTGCCAGTAAGAGAGGGGGGAACACTGAAGCTTTCTTT	CASKRGGNTEAFF
TRBJ2-2	-	TRBV27	TRBD2	TGTGCCACCTCCTCGACTAGCGGGAGGAACACCGGGGAGCTGTTTTTT	CATSSTSGRNTGELFF
TRBJ2-3	-	TRBV7-6	-	TGTGCCAGCAGCTTAGGTACGGGCACAGATACGCAGTATTTT	CASSLGTGTDTQYF